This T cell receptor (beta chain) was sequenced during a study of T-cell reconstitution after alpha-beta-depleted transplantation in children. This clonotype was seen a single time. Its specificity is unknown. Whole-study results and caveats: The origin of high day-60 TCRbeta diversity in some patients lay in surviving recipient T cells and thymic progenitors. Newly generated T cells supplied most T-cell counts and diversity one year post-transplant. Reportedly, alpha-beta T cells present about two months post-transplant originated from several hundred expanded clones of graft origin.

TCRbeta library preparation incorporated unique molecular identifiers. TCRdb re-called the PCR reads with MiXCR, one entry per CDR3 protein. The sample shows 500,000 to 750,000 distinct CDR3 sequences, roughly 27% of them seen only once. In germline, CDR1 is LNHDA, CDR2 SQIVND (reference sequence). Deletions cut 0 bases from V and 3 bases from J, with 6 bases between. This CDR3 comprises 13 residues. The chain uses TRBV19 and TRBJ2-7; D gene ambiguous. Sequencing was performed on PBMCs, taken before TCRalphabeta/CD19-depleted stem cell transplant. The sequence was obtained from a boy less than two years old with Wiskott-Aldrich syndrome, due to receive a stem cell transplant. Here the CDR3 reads CASSIELGYEQYF. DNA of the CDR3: TGTGCCAGTAGTATAGAACTCGGCTACGAGCAGTACTTC.